The 4 T cell receptor beta chains below come from one sample, sequenced in a study of control samples from healthy donors and cancer patients. Repertoires were generated with immunoSEQ multiplex PCR, while TCRdb's copy carries only in-frame clones and drops some. Of roughly 100,000 clones in the sample, roughly 85% are singletons; the top ten hold about 13%. Specimen: blood. These receptor sequences come from a woman aged 45-65 years in good health.

The chain combines TRBV7-2 with TRBJ1-4, with 10 bases matching TRBD1. The V gene end was trimmed by 3 bases and the J gene end by 8 bases; junction bases not matched to a gene: 3. The germline gives CDR1 SGHTA, CDR2 FQGNSA. This CDR3 has 14 residues. This CDR3 is CASSLRQGAEKLFF. The CDR3, as DNA: TGTGCCAGCAGCTTGAGACAGGGGGCCGAAAAACTGTTTTTT.

This clone showed up just once. This chain joins TRBV6-5 and TRBJ2-6; possibly TRBD2 for D (6 bases). Trimming pared 3 bases from V and 2 bases from J, leaving 11 bases between. The CDR3 length is 16 residues. The germline V gene encodes CDR1 MNHEY and CDR2 SVGAGI. The chain's CDR3 is CASSYFWGAGANVLTF. CDR3 nucleotides: TGTGCCAGCAGTTATTTTTGGGGGGCTGGGGCCAACGTCCTGACTTTC.

The V and J genes are TRBV19 and TRBJ2-3; D is unclear. Trimming cost V 10 bases and J 1 base, with 15 bases left between them. The CDR3 sequence is 14 residues long. CDR1 LNHDA and CDR2 SQIVND come from the germline V gene (reference sequence). The CDR3 loop reads CATATSIRTDTQYF. The CDR3 nucleotides are TGTGCCACCGCGACATCTATACGCACAGATACGCAGTATTTT.

This chain joins TRBV6-5 and TRBJ2-1; tentative D call: TRBD2 (5 bases). The CDR3 loop spans 14 amino acids. Per the germline V gene, CDR1 is MNHEY and CDR2 is SVGAGI. The V end was cut by 2 bases, the J end by 4 bases, with 9 bases between. Written as DNA, the CDR3 is TGTGCCAGCAGTTACGAGGACTCATACAATGAGCAGTTCTTC. Translated: CASSYEDSYNEQFF.